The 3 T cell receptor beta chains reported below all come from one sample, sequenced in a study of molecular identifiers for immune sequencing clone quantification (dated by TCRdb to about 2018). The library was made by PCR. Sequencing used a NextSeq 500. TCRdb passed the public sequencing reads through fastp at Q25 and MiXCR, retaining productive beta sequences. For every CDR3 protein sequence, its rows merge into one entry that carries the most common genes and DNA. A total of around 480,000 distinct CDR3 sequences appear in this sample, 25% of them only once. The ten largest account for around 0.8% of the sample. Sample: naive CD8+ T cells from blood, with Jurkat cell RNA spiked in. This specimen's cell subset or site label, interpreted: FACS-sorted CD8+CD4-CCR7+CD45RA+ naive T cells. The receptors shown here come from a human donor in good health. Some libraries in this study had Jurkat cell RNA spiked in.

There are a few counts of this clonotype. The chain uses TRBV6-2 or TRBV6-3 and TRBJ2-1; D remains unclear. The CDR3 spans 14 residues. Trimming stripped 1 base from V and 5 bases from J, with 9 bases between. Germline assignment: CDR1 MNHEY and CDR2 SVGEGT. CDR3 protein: CASSYFKLNNEQFF. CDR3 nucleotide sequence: TGTGCCAGCAGTTACTTCAAACTTAACAATGAGCAGTTCTTC.

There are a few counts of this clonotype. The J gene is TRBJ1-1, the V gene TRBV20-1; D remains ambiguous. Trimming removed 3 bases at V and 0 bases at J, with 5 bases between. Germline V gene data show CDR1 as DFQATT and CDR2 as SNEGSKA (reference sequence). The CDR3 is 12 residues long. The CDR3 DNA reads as TGCAGTGCTAGGGAGGTGAACACTGAAGCTTTCTTT. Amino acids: CSAREVNTEAFF.

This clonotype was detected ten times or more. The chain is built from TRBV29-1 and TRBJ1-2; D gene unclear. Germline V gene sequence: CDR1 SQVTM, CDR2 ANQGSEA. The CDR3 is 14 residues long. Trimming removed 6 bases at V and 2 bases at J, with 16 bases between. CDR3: CSVLATDSNYGYTF. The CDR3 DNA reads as TGCAGCGTACTGGCTACCGATTCCAACTATGGCTACACCTTC.